This TCR beta chain was identified in a study of T-cell memory formation after mild COVID-19. TCRdb re-called the 5' RACE reads through MiXCR, storing one row per CDR3 protein. This sample has more than 70,000 distinct CDR3 sequences, with approximately 15% found just once. CDR3 length: 16 amino acids. Trimming removed 1 base from V and 3 bases from J, with 13 bases in between. Per germline, CDR1 MNHEY and CDR2 SMNVEV (reference sequence). This clonotype was detected a few times. The chain carries TRBV27 and TRBJ2-1, with D possibly matching TRBD1 (6 bases). The TCR sequence derives from an adult woman who had mild COVID-19 (a few samples of this study predate the infection). Cell type and time point are not known. Sequenced material: PBMCs or a T cell subset sorted from them (not recorded which). The chain's CDR3 is CASSLLGQTLYNEQFF. CDR3 sequence (DNA): TGTGCCAGCAGTTTATTAGGACAGACACTCTACAATGAGCAGTTCTTC.